This T cell receptor beta chain emerged from a study of vaccination and CD4 T cells after COVID-19. Study as a whole: Six men and four women formed the convalescents, two being Hispanic. General study findings and limits: Data came from relatively few convalescent patients and lacked early post-infection timepoints.

Treatment meaning: approximately 10-day PBMC culture with coronavirus spike peptide pools or control peptides (ViraFEST assay). This clonotype was seen a few times. The antigen remains undetermined. Sequence data for DNA of cultured CD4+ T cells were generated by the Oncomine TCR Beta short-read assay. TCRdb redid the calling of the PCR reads with MiXCR, one entry per CDR3 protein. The sample lists about 22,000 distinct CDR3 sequences; about 38% were seen once. Sample: CD4+ T cells from blood, cultured in vitro, taken before SARS-CoV-2 vaccination. The receptor comes from a human donor who had recovered from COVID-19.

CDR3 nucleotide sequence: TGTGCCATCAGGGGAGGTCGGCAGGGAACTAACTATGGCTACACCTTC. It specifies CAIRGGRQGTNYGYTF. The J gene is TRBJ1-2, the V gene TRBV10-3; D perhaps matches TRBD1 (5 bases). V dropped 6 bases and J dropped 0 bases, with 17 bases sitting between them. There are 16 residues in the CDR3. Per germline, CDR1 ENHRY and CDR2 SYGVKD.